Listed here are 27 T cell receptor beta chains from one sample, sequenced in a study of blood T cell repertoires in COVID-19 (dated by TCRdb to the early 2020s). To prepare the library, the immunoSEQ multiplex PCR assay was applied. This is the immuneACCESS table as TCRdb keeps it, with only in-frame sequences that have V and J called. A part of the clones is gone; compared with another copy, unresolved V genes explain less than half, and the rest is unexplained. The sample table records roughly 360,000 clones; around 87% of these occur just once. Jointly, the top ten make up under 1.5% of the sample. The specimen was PBMCs or T cells enriched from blood (not recorded which). The receptors here all came from a man aged 25 to 45 who had recovered from COVID-19.

The V and J genes are TRBV30 and TRBJ1-2; no reliable D call. This CDR3 spans 11 amino acids. Trimming took 3 bases from V and 4 from J, leaving 6 bases between them. CDR1 GTSNPN and CDR2 SVGIG come from the germline V gene (reference sequence). CDR3 DNA sequence: TGTGCCTGGAGCCGGGTCTATGGCTACACCTTC. This sequence encodes CAWSRVYGYTF.

The table lists this clone with a few counts. This chain uses TRBV18 with TRBJ1-2; no firm D call. Per germline, CDR1 KGHSH and CDR2 LQKENI. This CDR3 has 17 residues. V was pared by 1 base and J by 5 bases, with 20 bases between. The CDR3 DNA is TGTGCCAGCTCACCACAACTACGCCCAATCCGGGATTATGGCTACACCTTC. This sequence encodes CASSPQLRPIRDYGYTF.

The V gene is TRBV29-1, the J gene TRBJ2-1; TRBD1 is a possible D gene (6 bases). CDR3 length: 16 residues. Germline loops: CDR1 SQVTM, CDR2 ANQGSEA. V was shortened by 4 bases and J by 0 bases, with 16 bases between the two germline ends. CDR3 sequence (DNA): TGCAGCGTTGGAAGGACAGAACCTAACTCCTACAATGAGCAGTTCTTC. It codes for CSVGRTEPNSYNEQFF.

With respect to this clone: This sample also contains other DNA sequences that code for the same CDR3. The rearrangement uses TRBV20-1 and TRBJ1-2; the D gene is possibly TRBD1 (6 bases). The V and J ends lost 6 bases and 2 bases respectively, with 7 bases between them. Germline assignment: CDR1 DFQATT and CDR2 SNEGSKA (reference sequence). The CDR3 spans 11 residues. CDR3 DNA: TGCAGTGCCGGGACAAACTATGGCTACACCTTC. As protein: CSAGTNYGYTF.

J is TRBJ1-1 and V is TRBV14; D remains unclear. This CDR3 comprises 14 residues. The V end lost 1 base, the J end lost 5 bases, and 11 bases lay between the germline ends. CDR1 and CDR2 from the germline V gene are SGHDN and FVKESK. The CDR3 nucleotides are TGTGCCAGCAGCCAAGTTCACTCGGGGACTGAAGCTTTCTTT. Protein sequence: CASSQVHSGTEAFF.

In this sample, this clone turned up once. This chain links TRBV7-2 with TRBJ1-2; D call uncertain. Germline V gene lookup returns CDR1 SGHTA and CDR2 FQGNSA. This CDR3 contains 13 residues. Between the trimmed V and J ends, which lost 3 bases and 8 bases, there was a span of 13 bases. The DNA of the CDR3 is TGTGCCAGCAGCTTCGAAGGAGGGAAGGGCTACACCTTC. It encodes CASSFEGGKGYTF.

This clone was found a few times. The V and J genes are TRBV28 and TRBJ1-1; D is uncertain. Trimming removed 2 bases at V and 6 bases at J, with 13 bases between. Germline values: CDR1 MDHEN, CDR2 SYDVKM. The CDR3 loop spans 14 amino acids. CDR3 residues: CASSLSGGRAEAFF. The CDR3 nucleotides are TGTGCCAGCAGTTTAAGCGGAGGTAGGGCTGAAGCTTTCTTT.

This chain joins TRBV18 and TRBJ2-3; tentatively, D is TRBD1 (6 bases). The V end was cut by 8 bases, the J end by 6 bases, with 15 bases between. Germline assignment: CDR1 KGHSH and CDR2 LQKENI. The CDR3 contains 13 residues. The CDR3, as DNA: TGTGCCAGCGGGACACCAAACTCGGATACGCAGTATTTT. Translation gives CASGTPNSDTQYF.

The V gene is TRBV4-2, the J gene TRBJ1-1, with D perhaps matching TRBD1 (6 bases). V was shortened by 4 bases and J by 2 bases, with 11 bases between the two germline ends. CDR1 and CDR2 from the germline V gene are LGHNA and YNFKEQ. This CDR3 is 14 amino acids long. The CDR3 bases are TGTGCCAGCAGCCCGTACAGGGATAACACTGAAGCTTTCTTT. As protein: CASSPYRDNTEAFF.

This clone was picked up a small number of times. The V and J genes are TRBV20-1 and TRBJ1-4, with D possibly being TRBD1 (5 bases). This CDR3 contains 12 residues. V lost 3 bases, J lost 6 bases, and 8 bases lay in between. CDR1 DFQATT and CDR2 SNEGSKA come from the germline V gene (reference sequence). In DNA, the CDR3 is TGCAGTGCTAGTGGCAGGGATGAAAAACTGTTTTTT. Amino acids: CSASGRDEKLFF.

V gene TRBV5-1 combines with J gene TRBJ2-1; 9 bases line up with TRBD1. J gave up 4 bases and V 6 bases, and 5 bases lay outside the gene matches. Germline CDR1 is SGHRS and CDR2 is YFSETQ. CDR3 length: 14 amino acids. The CDR3 DNA is TGCGCCAGCACAACCGGGACAGGGTACAATGAGCAGTTCTTC. Residues: CASTTGTGYNEQFF. The full variable domain, its missing parts supplied by reference TRBV5-1 and TRBJ2-1, is KAGVTQTPRYLIKTRGQQVTLSCSPISGHRSVSWYQQTPGQGLQFLFEYFSETQRNKGNFPGRFSGRQFSNSRSEMNVSTLELGDSALYLCASTTGTGYNEQFFGPGTRLTVL.

This chain connects TRBV5-6 to TRBJ2-1; D is unclear. Germline V gene data show CDR1 as SGHDT and CDR2 as YYEEEE. This CDR3 region has 13 residues. V gave up 0 bases and J gave up 7 bases, with 8 bases separating them. CDR3 DNA: TGTGCCAGCAGCTTGGTACCGACTAATGAGCAGTTCTTC. It specifies CASSLVPTNEQFF.

The chain links TRBV4-1 to TRBJ1-4, with 7 bases aligning to TRBD1. The CDR3 has 17 amino acids. V gave up 1 base and J gave up 7 bases; unmatched junction bases: 12. Germline V lookup: CDR1 MGHRA, CDR2 YSYEKL. Here the CDR3 reads CASSQGAPGQPIEKLFF. CDR3 coding DNA: TGCGCCAGCAGCCAAGGGGCACCGGGACAGCCTATTGAAAAACTGTTTTTT.

The J gene is TRBJ2-5, the V gene TRBV7-6; 8 bases are a match to TRBD2. The CDR3 consists of 15 residues. J lost 1 base, V lost 1 base, and 2 bases had no gene match. Germline values: CDR1 SGHVS, CDR2 FNYEAQ. In nucleotides, the CDR3 is TGTGCCAGCAGCTTAGGACTAGCGACCCAAGAGACCCAGTACTTC. Its protein is CASSLGLATQETQYF.

The count of this clone is one. The J gene is TRBJ2-6, the V gene TRBV4-2, with D perhaps TRBD1 (5 bases). The CDR3 runs 15 residues. The germline CDR1 and CDR2 sequences are LGHNA and YNFKEQ. The ends were cut back, 0 bases at V and 2 bases at J, with 5 bases in the middle. The CDR3 nucleotides read TGTGCCAGCAGCCAAGAGGGGCCTGGGGCCAACGTCCTGACTTTC. It specifies CASSQEGPGANVLTF.

The J gene is TRBJ1-2, the V gene TRBV7-9; no clear D. V lost 5 bases and J 2 bases, leaving 3 bases between the germline ends. From germline, CDR1 is SEHNR and CDR2 FQNEAQ (reference sequence). This CDR3 has 11 amino acids. The CDR3 DNA follows: TGTGCCAGCAGCCGGAACTATGGCTACACCTTC. Protein: CASSRNYGYTF.

A single count supports this clone. The gene calls are TRBV18 and TRBJ1-6; 7 nucleotides match TRBD1. V gave up 4 bases and J gave up 7 bases; unmatched junction bases: 10. Germline lookup yields CDR1 KGHSH and CDR2 LQKENI. This CDR3 region has 16 residues. The CDR3 DNA reads TGTGCCAGCTCACTGCAGCCGGACAGGCTGAATTCACCCCTCCACTTT. Its protein is CASSLQPDRLNSPLHF.

The J gene is TRBJ1-6, the V gene TRBV6-2 or TRBV6-3; D possibly corresponds to TRBD1 (6 bases). V lost 2 bases and J 7 bases, leaving 12 bases between the germline ends. The V gene's germline CDR1 is MNHEY and CDR2 SVGEGT. The CDR3 is made up of 15 amino acids. CDR3 sequence: CASSYVGQGNSPLHF. The CDR3 DNA reads as TGTGCCAGCAGTTACGTGGGTCAGGGGAATTCACCCCTCCACTTT.

The chain couples TRBV18 to TRBJ2-7; 8 bases line up with TRBD1. Trimming at V came to 5 bases and at J to 0 bases, leaving 6 bases not matched to a gene. CDR3 length: 15 amino acids. CDR1 is KGHSH and CDR2 is LQKENI in the germline V gene. The CDR3 region has the DNA TGTGCCAGCTCAAAGGGACAGGTTAACTCCTACGAGCAGTACTTC. Translating gives CASSKGQVNSYEQYF.

This clone was seen once. The chain combines TRBV28 with TRBJ1-4; D is perhaps TRBD1 (5 bases). Germline CDR1 reads MDHEN; CDR2 reads SYDVKM. Trimming stripped 1 base from V and 6 bases from J, with 9 bases between. The CDR3 is 14 amino acids. In DNA, the CDR3 is TGTGCCAGCAGTTTATTACAGGAACATGAAAAACTGTTTTTT. Protein: CASSLLQEHEKLFF.

This rearrangement joins TRBV29-1 to TRBJ2-7; D is perhaps TRBD1 (5 bases). V was cut by 3 bases and J by 6 bases, with 12 bases left in between. CDR1 is SQVTM, CDR2 ANQGSEA, per germline. The CDR3 loop spans 12 amino acids. This chain's CDR3 is CSVDRGDGEQYF. The CDR3 DNA reads as TGCAGCGTTGATAGGGGTGACGGCGAGCAGTACTTC.

The chain has TRBV10-3 and TRBJ1-5; the D is unclear. The germline V gene has CDR1 ENHRY and CDR2 SYGVKD. The CDR3 is 14 amino acids. Between the trimmed V and J ends, which lost 3 bases and 5 bases, there was a span of 11 bases. The CDR3: CAISDSRFDQPQHF. In DNA form, the CDR3 reads TGTGCCATCAGTGATTCTCGGTTCGATCAGCCCCAGCATTTT.

The genes are TRBV5-1 and TRBJ2-5; 8 nucleotides match TRBD2. After removal of 8 bases from V and 3 bases from J, the junction contained 9 bases not matched to a gene. Per germline, CDR1 SGHRS and CDR2 YFSETQ. The length of the CDR3 is 14 residues. The CDR3, as DNA: TGCGCCAGAACCCGGGGGGGGGCTAAAGAGACCCAGTACTTC. Encoded protein: CARTRGGAKETQYF.

The chain links TRBV4-1 to TRBJ2-7, with D possibly being TRBD1 (5 bases). The CDR3 consists of 16 residues. V dropped 1 base and J dropped 1 base, with 14 bases sitting between them. Looked up from germline, CDR1 is MGHRA and CDR2 is YSYEKL. The CDR3 sequence: CASSQVLAAGSYEQYF. The CDR3 nucleotides are TGCGCCAGCAGCCAAGTGCTCGCGGCAGGGTCCTACGAGCAGTACTTC.

This clone was observed a few times. This chain connects TRBV6-2 or TRBV6-3 to TRBJ1-2, with TRBD1 matching 8 bases. From germline, CDR1 is MNHEY and CDR2 SVGEGT. After removal of 5 bases from V and 7 bases from J, the junction contained 6 bases not matched to a gene. This CDR3 spans 13 amino acids. The CDR3 region has the DNA TGTGCCAGCAGTCGCCCGGACAGGGCTGGCTACACCTTC. Translating it yields CASSRPDRAGYTF.

This clone was detected only a few times. This sample also contains other DNA sequences that code for the same CDR3. The rearrangement joins TRBV12-3 or TRBV12-4 to TRBJ1-1; D perhaps matches TRBD1 (6 bases). CDR3 length: 13 amino acids. Trimming pared 3 bases from V and 4 bases from J, leaving 9 bases between. CDR3 residues: CASSFGRGTEAFF. The DNA for the CDR3 is TGTGCCAGCAGTTTTGGCAGGGGCACTGAAGCTTTCTTT.

This clone was observed once. Here the CDR3 reads CASSQVVTGSNEQFF. The CDR3 region has the DNA TGTGCCAGCAGCCAAGTAGTAACGGGTAGCAATGAGCAGTTCTTC. The chain joins TRBV3-1 (or the pseudogene TRBV3-2) to TRBJ2-1; no reliable D call. Germline V gene sequence: CDR1 LGHDT, CDR2 YNNKEL (reference sequence). The CDR3 loop spans 15 amino acids. V was pared by 1 base and J by 6 bases, with 13 bases between.